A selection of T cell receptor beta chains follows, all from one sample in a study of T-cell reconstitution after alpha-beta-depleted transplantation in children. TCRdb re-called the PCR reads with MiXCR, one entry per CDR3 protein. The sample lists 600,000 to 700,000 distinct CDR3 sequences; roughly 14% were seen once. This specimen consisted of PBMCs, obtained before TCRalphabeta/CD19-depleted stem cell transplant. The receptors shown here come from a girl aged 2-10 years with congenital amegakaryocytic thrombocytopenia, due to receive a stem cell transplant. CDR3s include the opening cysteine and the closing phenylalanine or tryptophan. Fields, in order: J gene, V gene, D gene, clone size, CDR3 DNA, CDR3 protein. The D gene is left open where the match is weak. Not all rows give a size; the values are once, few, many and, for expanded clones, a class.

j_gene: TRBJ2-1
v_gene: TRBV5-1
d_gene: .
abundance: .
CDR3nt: TGCGCCAGCAGCAAAGGGGGGAGCTCCTACAATGAGCAGTTCTTC
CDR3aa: CASSKGGSSYNEQFF

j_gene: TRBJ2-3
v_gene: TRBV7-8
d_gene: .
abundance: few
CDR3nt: TGTGCCAGCAGCCCTCCCGCCAGGGATACGCAGTATTTT
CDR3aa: CASSPPARDTQYF

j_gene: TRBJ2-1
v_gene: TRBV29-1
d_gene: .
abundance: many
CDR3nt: TGCAGCACCCTCCGGGGGAATGAGCAGTTCTTC
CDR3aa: CSTLRGNEQFF

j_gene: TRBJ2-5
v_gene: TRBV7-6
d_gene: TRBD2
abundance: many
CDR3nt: TGTGCCAGCAGCCCCCCCCTTCTAGCGGGAGGTGGGGAGACCCAGTACTTC
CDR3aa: CASSPPLLAGGGETQYF

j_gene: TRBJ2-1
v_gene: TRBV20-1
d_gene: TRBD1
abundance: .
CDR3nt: TGCAGTGCTCCGAACGATCAGGGGGAAGGGGAGCAGTTCTTC
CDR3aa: CSAPNDQGEGEQFF

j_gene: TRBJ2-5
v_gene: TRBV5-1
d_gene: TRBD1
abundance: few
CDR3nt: TGCGCCAGCAGCAAACTGGACAGGGCGGAGACCCAGTACTTC
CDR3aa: CASSKLDRAETQYF

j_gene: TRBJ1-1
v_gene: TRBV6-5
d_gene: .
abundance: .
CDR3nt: TGTGCCAGCGGGGGGGGAAAAGCTTTCTTT
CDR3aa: CASGGGKAFF

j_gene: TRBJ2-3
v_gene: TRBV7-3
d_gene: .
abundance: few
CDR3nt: TGTGCCAGCAGCTCCTTCCAAGAAGATACGCAGTATTTT
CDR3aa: CASSSFQEDTQYF

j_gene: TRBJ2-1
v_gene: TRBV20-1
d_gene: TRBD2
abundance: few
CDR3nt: TGCTGTGCTAGAGATGCCCGGGCGAGCGGGAGGGATATTGAGCAGTTCTTC
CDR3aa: CCARDARASGRDIEQFF

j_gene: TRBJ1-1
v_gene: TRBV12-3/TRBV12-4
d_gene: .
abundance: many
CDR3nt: TGTGCCAGCAGTTTAGTATTGACAGGCAACACTGAAGCTTTCTTT
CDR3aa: CASSLVLTGNTEAFF

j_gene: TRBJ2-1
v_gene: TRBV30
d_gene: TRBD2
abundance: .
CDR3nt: TGTGCCTGGAGTGTTCCCAGCGGGAGGGACTATGAGCAGTTCTTC
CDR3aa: CAWSVPSGRDYEQFF

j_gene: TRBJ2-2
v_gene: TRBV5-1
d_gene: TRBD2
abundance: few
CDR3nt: TGCGCCAGCAGCTTGTTAGCGGGAGCTTCCACCGGGGAGCTGTTTTTT
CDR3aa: CASSLLAGASTGELFF

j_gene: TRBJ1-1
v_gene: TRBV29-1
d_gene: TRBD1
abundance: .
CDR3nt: TGCAGCGTGACAGGGTCGGACACTGAAGCTTTCTTT
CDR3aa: CSVTGSDTEAFF

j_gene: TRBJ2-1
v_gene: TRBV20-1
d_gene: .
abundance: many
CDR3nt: TGCAGTGCACCCCGAGGGCGGAGGGGCTCCTACAATGAGCAGTTCTTC
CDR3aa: CSAPRGRRGSYNEQFF

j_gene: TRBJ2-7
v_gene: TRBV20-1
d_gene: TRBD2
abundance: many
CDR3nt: TGCAGTGCCCAACAAGGCGGGAGGAGGTACGAGCAGTACTTC
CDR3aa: CSAQQGGRRYEQYF

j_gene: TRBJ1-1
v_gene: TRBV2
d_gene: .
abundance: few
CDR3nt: TGTGCCAGCAAGACGACTCAAAACACTGAAGCTTTCTTT
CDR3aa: CASKTTQNTEAFF

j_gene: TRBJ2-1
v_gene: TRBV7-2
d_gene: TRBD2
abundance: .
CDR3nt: TGTGCCAGCAGCTTAACTAGCGACTATTACAATGAGCAGTTCTTC
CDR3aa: CASSLTSDYYNEQFF

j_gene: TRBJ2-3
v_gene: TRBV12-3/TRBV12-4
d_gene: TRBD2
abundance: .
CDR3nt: TGTGGCAGCAGTTTTCTCGCGGGAGGCGACTTCACAGATACGCAGTATTTT
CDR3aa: CGSSFLAGGDFTDTQYF

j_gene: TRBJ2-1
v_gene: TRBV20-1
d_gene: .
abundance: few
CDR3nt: TGCAGTGCTTCGTGGACCAGTCCCCCGGGGCATGAGCAGTTCTTC
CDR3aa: CSASWTSPPGHEQFF

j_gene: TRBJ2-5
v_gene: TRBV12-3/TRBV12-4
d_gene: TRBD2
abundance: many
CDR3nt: TGTGCCAGCAGTATACTAGCGGGAGGCTACCAAGAGACCCAGTACTTC
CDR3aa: CASSILAGGYQETQYF

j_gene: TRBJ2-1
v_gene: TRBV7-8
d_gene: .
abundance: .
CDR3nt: TGTGCCAGCAGCTTTGGCGGAAAGCAGTTCTTC
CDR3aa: CASSFGGKQFF

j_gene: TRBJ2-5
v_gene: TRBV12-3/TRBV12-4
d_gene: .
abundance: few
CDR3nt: TGTGCCAGCAGTTTTCTGCGGGAAGAGACCCAGTACTTC
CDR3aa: CASSFLREETQYF

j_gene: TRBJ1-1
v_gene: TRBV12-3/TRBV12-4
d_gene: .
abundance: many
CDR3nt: TGTGCCAGCAGTTTCCTGACGGGGAGCACTGAAGCTTTCTTT
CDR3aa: CASSFLTGSTEAFF

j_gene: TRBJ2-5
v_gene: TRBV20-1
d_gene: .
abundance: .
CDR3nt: TGCAGTGCTGGCGTTTGGAGGGGGGCACAAGAGACCCAGTACTTC
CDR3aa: CSAGVWRGAQETQYF

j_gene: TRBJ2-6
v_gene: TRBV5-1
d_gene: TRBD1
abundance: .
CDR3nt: TGCGCCAGCAGCTTTTGGACAGGGGCTTTGACTGGGGCCAACGTCCTGACTTTC
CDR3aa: CASSFWTGALTGANVLTF

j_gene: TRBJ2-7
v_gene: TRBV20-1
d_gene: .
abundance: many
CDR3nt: TGCAGTGCTAGTAATACAGGGACCTACGAGCAGTACTTC
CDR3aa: CSASNTGTYEQYF

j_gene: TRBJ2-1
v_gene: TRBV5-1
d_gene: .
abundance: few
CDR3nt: TGCGCCAGCAGCTTGGGAGCCCTAAGCTCCTACAATGAGCAGTTCTTC
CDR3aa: CASSLGALSSYNEQFF

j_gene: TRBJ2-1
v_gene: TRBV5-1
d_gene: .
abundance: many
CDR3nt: TGCGCCAGCAGCTCCCTCGGGGTAATGAGCTCCTACAATGAGCAGTTCTTC
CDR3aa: CASSSLGVMSSYNEQFF

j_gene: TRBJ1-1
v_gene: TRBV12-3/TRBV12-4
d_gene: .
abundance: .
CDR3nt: TGTGCCAGCAGTTTGCCCGCCAGCGGGCGTGCTTTCTTT
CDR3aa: CASSLPASGRAFF

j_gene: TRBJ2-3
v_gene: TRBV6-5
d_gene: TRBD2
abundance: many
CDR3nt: TGTGCCAGCAGTTATGGGGCGGGAGGTGGAGATACGCAGTATTTT
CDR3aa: CASSYGAGGGDTQYF

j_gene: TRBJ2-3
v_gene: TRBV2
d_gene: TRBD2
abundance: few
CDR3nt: TGTGCCAGCACTCCTTGGACTAGACCCCATACGCAGTATTTT
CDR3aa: CASTPWTRPHTQYF

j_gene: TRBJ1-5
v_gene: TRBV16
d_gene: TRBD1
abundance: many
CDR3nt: TGTGCCAGCAGCCATGGGACAGGGGCAAATCAGCCCCAGCATTTT
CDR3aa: CASSHGTGANQPQHF

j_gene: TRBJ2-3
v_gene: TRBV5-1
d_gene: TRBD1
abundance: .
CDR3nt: TGCGCCAGCAAGCGTCAGGGGGAAGGGGATACGCAGTATTTT
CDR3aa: CASKRQGEGDTQYF

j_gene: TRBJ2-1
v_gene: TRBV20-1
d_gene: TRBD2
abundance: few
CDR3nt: TGCAGTGCTATGGGACTAGCGGGAGCAGGCGATGAGCAGTTCTTC
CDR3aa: CSAMGLAGAGDEQFF

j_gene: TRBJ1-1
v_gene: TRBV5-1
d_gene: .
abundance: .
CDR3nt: TGCGCCAGCAGCTTGGGTATATCGAGGGGAGACACTGAAGCTTTCTTT
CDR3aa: CASSLGISRGDTEAFF

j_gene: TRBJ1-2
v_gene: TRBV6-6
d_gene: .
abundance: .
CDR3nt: TGTGCCAGTCGGGGAGGGACTGGATTTGGCTACACCTTC
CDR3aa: CASRGGTGFGYTF

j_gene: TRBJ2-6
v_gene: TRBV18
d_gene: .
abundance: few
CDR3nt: TGTGCCAGCTCACCCTCCCCCTACGGGGCCAACGTCCTGACTTTC
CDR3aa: CASSPSPYGANVLTF

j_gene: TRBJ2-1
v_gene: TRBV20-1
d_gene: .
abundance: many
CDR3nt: TGCAGTATAAACACCTACGGGGCCTACAATGAGCAGTTCTTC
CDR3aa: CSINTYGAYNEQFF

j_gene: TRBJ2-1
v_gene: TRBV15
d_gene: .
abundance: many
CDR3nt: TGTGCCACCAGCGGGAATAGGTACAATGAGCAGTTCTTC
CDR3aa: CATSGNRYNEQFF

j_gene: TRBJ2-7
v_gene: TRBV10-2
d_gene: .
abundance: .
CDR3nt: TGCGCCAGCAGTGAGTTAGCGGATTCTGTTATAAAGTACTTC
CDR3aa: CASSELADSVIKYF

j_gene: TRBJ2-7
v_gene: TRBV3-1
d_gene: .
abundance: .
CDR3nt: TGTGCCAGCAGCCAAGACCTCGGGGGGCGTCTATTCTACGAGCAGTACTTC
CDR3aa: CASSQDLGGRLFYEQYF

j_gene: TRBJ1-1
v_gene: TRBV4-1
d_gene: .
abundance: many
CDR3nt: TGCGCCAGCAGCTCATTTACAGGGCCTACCTTTGAAGCTTTCTTT
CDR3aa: CASSSFTGPTFEAFF

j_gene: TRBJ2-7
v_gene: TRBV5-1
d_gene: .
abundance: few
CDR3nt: TGCGCCAGCAGCTTGGAGGTGGTGGGGCAGGGTTCCTACGAGCAGTACTTC
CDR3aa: CASSLEVVGQGSYEQYF

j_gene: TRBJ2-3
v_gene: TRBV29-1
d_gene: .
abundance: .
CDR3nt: TGCAGCGCCTCCCGGGGACACGCCACAGATACGCAGTATTTT
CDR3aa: CSASRGHATDTQYF

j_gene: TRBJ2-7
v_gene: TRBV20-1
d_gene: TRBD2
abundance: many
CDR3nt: TGCAGTGCCACCCCCGGGACTAGAAACTACGAGCAGTACTTC
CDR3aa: CSATPGTRNYEQYF

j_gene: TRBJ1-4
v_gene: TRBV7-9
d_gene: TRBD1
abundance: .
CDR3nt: TGTGCCAGCAGCTTAAGGACAGGGGGAGACGAAAAACTGTTTTTT
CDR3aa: CASSLRTGGDEKLFF

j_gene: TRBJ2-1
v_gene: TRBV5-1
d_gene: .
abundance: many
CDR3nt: TGCGCCAGCAGCATTATAACTAGAGACAATGAGCAGTTCTTC
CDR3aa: CASSIITRDNEQFF

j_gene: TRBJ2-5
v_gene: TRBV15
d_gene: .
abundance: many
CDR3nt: TGTGCCACCAGCGTACACACTAACTCTCAAGAGACCCAGTACTTC
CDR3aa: CATSVHTNSQETQYF

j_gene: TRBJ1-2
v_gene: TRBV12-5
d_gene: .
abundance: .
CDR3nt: TGTGCTAGTGGTTTGGGGGCTGGCTATGGCTACACCTTC
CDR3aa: CASGLGAGYGYTF

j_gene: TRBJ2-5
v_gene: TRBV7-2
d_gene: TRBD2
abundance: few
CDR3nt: TGTGCCAGCAGCCTGAACGGGCTACTAGCGGGAGGAGAGACCCAGTACTTC
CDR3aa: CASSLNGLLAGGETQYF

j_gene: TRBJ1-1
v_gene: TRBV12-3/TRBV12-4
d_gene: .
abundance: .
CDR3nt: TGTGCCAGCAGCCTTGGACACCTGACCACTGAAGCTTTCTTT
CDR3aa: CASSLGHLTTEAFF

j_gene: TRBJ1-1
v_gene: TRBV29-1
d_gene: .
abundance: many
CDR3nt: TGCAGCGCCCAGCAGGGTGGCGGCACTGAAGCTTTCTTT
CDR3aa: CSAQQGGGTEAFF